This passage covers 17 T cell receptor beta chains from one sample sequenced in a study of persistence of HIV-infected CD4 T cells. These receptors have no known antigen. The immunoSEQ assay was version 4, run in survey mode. Only in-frame clones appear in the TCRdb table, and some are missing; sequencing was by immunoSEQ multiplex PCR. Counted here are roughly 41,000 clones, approximately 90% occurring once; the ten biggest clones make up about 1.3%. Cells were stimulated nonspecifically with anti-CD3/anti-CD28 magnetic beads. Sorting selected CD4+ T cells upregulating both CD40 ligand and CD69. Sequenced material: CD4+ T cells sorted from PBMCs after roughly 17-hour stimulation, taken from a patient who received antiretroviral therapy. The receptors originated from an adult man with HIV who was CMV-seropositive.

The chain employs TRBV11-3 and TRBJ2-3; TRBD1 matches at 10 bases. The CDR3 consists of 15 residues. Trimming cost V 3 bases and J 2 bases; bases outside gene matches: 2. CDR1 and CDR2 (germline): SGHNT, YENEEA. The chain's CDR3 is CASSLRQGATDTQYF. The CDR3, as DNA: TGTGCCAGCAGCTTGAGACAGGGGGCCACAGATACGCAGTATTTT.

CDR3 loop: CASSYAIAGGRDEQFF. The CDR3 region has the DNA TGTGCCAGCAGTTACGCGATAGCGGGGGGTAGGGATGAGCAGTTCTTC. This rearrangement joins TRBV6-5 to TRBJ2-1; 10 bases line up with TRBD2. The CDR3 is made up of 16 amino acids. Germline CDR1 and CDR2: MNHEY and SVGAGI. V dropped 2 bases and J dropped 8; count of bases not matched to a gene: 9.

Remarks on this clone: This sample also contains other DNA sequences that code for the same CDR3. The chain employs TRBV27 and TRBJ2-3; D is possibly TRBD1 (5 bases). There are 13 residues in the CDR3. From germline, CDR1 is MNHEY and CDR2 SMNVEV (reference sequence). The V gene lost 2 bases and the J gene lost 3 bases, with 6 bases spanning the gap. CDR3 sequence reads: CASSLRGTDTQYF. CDR3 nucleotides: TGTGCCAGCAGTTTAAGGGGAACAGATACGCAGTATTTT.

This sequence joins TRBV19 and TRBJ2-2; D gene unclear. The CDR3 is 12 residues long. Germline CDR1 reads LNHDA; CDR2 reads SQIVND (reference sequence). V lost 4 bases, J lost 6 bases, and 6 bases lay in between. The CDR3 loop reads CASSTASGELFF. The CDR3 DNA reads TGTGCCAGTAGTACCGCCTCCGGGGAGCTGTTTTTT.

V usage is TRBV4-3 and J usage is TRBJ2-2; D gene uncertain. CDR1 and CDR2 (germline): LGHNA, YSLEER. V lost 2 bases, J lost 1 base, and 8 bases lay in between. CDR3 length: 15 amino acids. The CDR3 loop is CASSQIEQNTGELFF. The CDR3 DNA reads as TGCGCCAGCAGCCAAATAGAACAGAACACCGGGGAGCTGTTTTTT.

About this clone: The junction and the germline gene differ at one end; a read error may be behind it. This chain connects TRBV11-2 to TRBJ2-7; 16 positions agree with TRBD2. Germline V gene data show CDR1 as SGHAT and CDR2 as FQNNGV. The CDR3 sequence is 14 residues long. The CDR3 protein is CASSVGTSGRGRDF. CDR3 DNA: TGTGCCAGCAGCGTCGGGACTAGCGGGAGGGGTCGGGACTTC.

A note on this clone: At one end, the junction sequence differs from germline, possibly due to a read error. The chain links TRBV7-2 to TRBJ1-6, with D hard to call. The CDR3 is made up of 14 amino acids. Germline V gene lookup returns CDR1 SGHTA and CDR2 FQGNSA. As DNA, the CDR3 is TGTGCCAGCAGCTTAAATAGCAGATTTTCACCCCCCCACTTT. Translation gives CASSLNSRFSPPHF. The whole variable domain, filled in from reference TRBV7-2 and TRBJ1-6, reads GAGVSQSPSNKVTEKGKDVELRCDPISGHTALYWYRQSLGQGLEFLIYFQGNSAPDKSGLPSDRFSAERTGGSVSTLTIQRTQQEDSAVYLCASSLNSRFSPPHFGNGTRLTVT.

Only a few counts were recorded for this clone. The V and J genes are TRBV28 and TRBJ2-3; TRBD2 might be the D (5 bases). Germline CDR1 and CDR2: MDHEN and SYDVKM. This CDR3 has 14 amino acids. With 7 bases removed from V and 6 bases from J, the gap between germline ends came to 17 bases. CDR3 residues: CASKPGYSHDTQYF. CDR3 bases: TGTGCCAGCAAGCCGGGGTATTCACACGATACGCAGTATTTT.

The V gene is TRBV1, the J gene TRBJ1-1; the D segment call TRBD1 is taken from the table without a DNA check. TRBV1 is a recognized pseudogene. The CDR3 extends over 15 amino acids. The CDR3 DNA reads as TGCACCAGCAGCCAAGGGACAGGGGGCGGAACTGAAGCTTTCTTT. This encodes CTSSQGTGGGTEAFF.

This clone was observed a single time. The chain uses TRBV28 and TRBJ2-3; perhaps D is TRBD1 or TRBD2 (7 bases each). The CDR3 consists of 15 residues. Trimming removed 2 bases at V and 4 bases at J, with 13 bases between. Germline loops: CDR1 MDHEN, CDR2 SYDVKM. The CDR3 reads CASSLGRGRSDTQYF. CDR3 sequence (DNA): TGTGCCAGCAGTTTAGGGAGGGGGCGTTCAGATACGCAGTATTTT. Full variable domain (rest looked up from reference TRBV28 and TRBJ2-3): DVKVTQSSRYLVKRTGEKVFLECVQDMDHENMFWYRQDPGLGLRLIYFSYDVKMKEKGDIPEGYSVSREKKERFSLILESASTNQTSMYLCASSLGRGRSDTQYFGPGTRLTVL.

This chain joins TRBV6-5 and TRBJ2-1, with 7 nucleotides matching TRBD2. This CDR3 contains 14 residues. V gave up 8 bases and J gave up 1 base; unmatched junction bases: 5. Germline CDR1 is MNHEY and CDR2 is SVGAGI. CDR3 region: CASRLAGSYNEQFF. The CDR3 DNA reads TGTGCCAGCCGGTTAGCGGGTTCCTACAATGAGCAGTTCTTC.

The chain has TRBV3-1 (or the pseudogene TRBV3-2) and TRBJ2-2; tentatively, D is TRBD2 (6 bases). The germline V and J ends were trimmed by 4 bases and 0 bases, with 15 bases remaining between them. This CDR3 has 17 residues. CDR1 and CDR2 from the germline V gene are LGHDT and YNNKEL (reference sequence). CDR3 sequence reads: CASSRRSRGANTGELFF. In DNA form, the CDR3 reads TGTGCCAGCAGCCGCCGCTCGCGGGGCGCGAACACCGGGGAGCTGTTTTTT.

The chain joins TRBV15 to TRBJ1-1; perhaps TRBD1 as D (5 bases). CDR3 length: 14 residues. Germline V gene sequence: CDR1 LNHNV, CDR2 YYDKDF (reference sequence). Trimming left V 1 base short and J 0 bases short, with 6 bases between. The CDR3 sequence is CATSRGGVNTEAFF. CDR3 nucleotides: TGTGCCACCAGCAGAGGAGGGGTGAACACTGAAGCTTTCTTT.

The chain has TRBV2 and TRBJ2-3; D possibly uses TRBD1 or TRBD2 (5 bases each). CDR1 and CDR2 from the germline V gene are SNHLY and FYNNEI. V lost 7 bases to trimming and J lost 0 bases, with 23 bases between them. CDR3 length: 18 amino acids. The CDR3 DNA sequence: TGTGCCAGCAACCTGGGGCTAGCAGATTTAGCTAGCACAGATACGCAGTATTTT. It yields the protein CASNLGLADLASTDTQYF.

As DNA, the CDR3 is TGTGCCAGCAGCGTAGTCCTGACAGGCTGGGATGAGCAGTTCTTC. Translation: CASSVVLTGWDEQFF. This sequence joins TRBV9 and TRBJ2-1; possibly TRBD1 for D (6 bases). V was clipped by 0 bases and J by 8 bases, with 15 bases between them. The CDR3 is 15 amino acids. Germline V CDR1 and CDR2: SGDLS, YYNGEE.

The V gene is TRBV7-2, the J gene TRBJ2-3; D remains unclear. The CDR3 runs to 15 residues. V was cut by 1 base and J by 1 base, with 9 bases left in between. CDR1 is SGHTA, CDR2 FQGNSA, per germline. The CDR3 protein is CASSLVSLGTDTQYF. The CDR3 nucleotides read TGTGCCAGCAGCTTAGTCTCCTTAGGCACAGATACGCAGTATTTT.

The chain joins TRBV6-5 to TRBJ2-7; weak D call: TRBD2 (5 bases). Deletions cut 6 bases from V and 3 bases from J, with 9 bases between. Per the germline V gene, CDR1 is MNHEY and CDR2 is SVGAGI. The CDR3 extends over 12 amino acids. The CDR3 region is CASRPGIYEQYF. In nucleotides, the CDR3 is TGTGCCAGCAGACCGGGGATCTACGAGCAGTACTTC.